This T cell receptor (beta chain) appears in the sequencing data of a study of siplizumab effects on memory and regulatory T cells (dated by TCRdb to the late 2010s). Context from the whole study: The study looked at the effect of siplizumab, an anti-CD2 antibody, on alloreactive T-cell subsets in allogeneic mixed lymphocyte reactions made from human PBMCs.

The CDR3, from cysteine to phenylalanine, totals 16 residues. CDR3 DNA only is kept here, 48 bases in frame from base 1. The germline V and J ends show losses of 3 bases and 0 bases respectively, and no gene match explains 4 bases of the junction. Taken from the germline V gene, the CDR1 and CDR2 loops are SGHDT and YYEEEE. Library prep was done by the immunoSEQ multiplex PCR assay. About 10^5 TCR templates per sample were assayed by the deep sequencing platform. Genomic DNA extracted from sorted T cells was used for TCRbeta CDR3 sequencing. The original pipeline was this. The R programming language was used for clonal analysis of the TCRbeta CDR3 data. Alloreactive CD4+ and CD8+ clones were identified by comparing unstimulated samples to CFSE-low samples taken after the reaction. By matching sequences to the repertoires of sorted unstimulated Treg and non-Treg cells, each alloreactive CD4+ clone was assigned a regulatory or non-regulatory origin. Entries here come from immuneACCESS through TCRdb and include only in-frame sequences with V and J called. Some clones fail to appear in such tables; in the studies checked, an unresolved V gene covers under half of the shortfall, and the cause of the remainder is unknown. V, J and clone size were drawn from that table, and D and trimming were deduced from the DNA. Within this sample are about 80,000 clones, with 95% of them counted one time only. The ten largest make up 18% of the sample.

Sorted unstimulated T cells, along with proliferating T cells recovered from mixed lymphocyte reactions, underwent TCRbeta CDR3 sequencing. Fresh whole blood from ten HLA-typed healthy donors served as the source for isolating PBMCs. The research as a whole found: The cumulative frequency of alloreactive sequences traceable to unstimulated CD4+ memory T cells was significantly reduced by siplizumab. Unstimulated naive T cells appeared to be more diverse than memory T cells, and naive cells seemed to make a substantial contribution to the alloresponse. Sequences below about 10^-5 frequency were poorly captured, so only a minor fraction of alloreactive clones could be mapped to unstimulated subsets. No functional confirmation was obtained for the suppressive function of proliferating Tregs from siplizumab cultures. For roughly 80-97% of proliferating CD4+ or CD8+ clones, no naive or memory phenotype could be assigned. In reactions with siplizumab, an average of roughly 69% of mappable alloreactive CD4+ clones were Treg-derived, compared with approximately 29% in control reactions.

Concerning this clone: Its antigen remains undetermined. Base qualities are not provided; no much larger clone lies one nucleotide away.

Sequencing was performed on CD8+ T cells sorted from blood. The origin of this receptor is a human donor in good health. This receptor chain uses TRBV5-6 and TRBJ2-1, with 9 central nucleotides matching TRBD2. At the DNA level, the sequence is TGTGCCAGCAGCTCCACGACTAGCGGCTCCTACAATGAGCAGTTCTTC. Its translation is CASSSTTSGSYNEQFF.